Following are 21 T cell receptor beta chains from one sample sequenced in a study of T cells after yellow fever vaccination. In TCRdb, the 5' RACE reads were re-called with MiXCR into one record per CDR3 protein. The sample lists 170,000 or so distinct CDR3 sequences, about 6% occurring once. The sequences come from CD4+ T cells sorted from PBMCs, collected on the day of the first yellow fever vaccination. The source is a man aged 18-30 years who received the YFV17D yellow fever vaccine.

The chain joins TRBV12-3 or TRBV12-4 to TRBJ2-5, with D uncertain. V was trimmed by 4 bases and J by 7 bases, leaving 13 bases between them. The CDR3 loop spans 13 amino acids. The DNA of the CDR3 is TGTGCCAGCAGTTCCGGACCTGGCGCGACCCAGTACTTC. Amino acid sequence: CASSSGPGATQYF.

This clonotype was counted between two and nine times. The V call is TRBV12-3 or TRBV12-4, the J call TRBJ1-4, with 9 bases identical to TRBD1. The CDR3 has 14 amino acids. V lost 2 bases, J lost 6 bases, and 1 base stayed unmatched. The CDR3, as DNA: TGTGCCAGCAGTTTACGGACAGGGGATGAAAAACTGTTTTTT. Translation gives CASSLRTGDEKLFF.

The chain joins TRBV5-5 to TRBJ2-4, with TRBD1 matching over 7 bases. Per germline, CDR1 SGHKS and CDR2 YYEKEE (reference sequence). This CDR3 spans 14 amino acids. Losses at the gene ends were 4 bases for V and 6 bases for J; bases not matched to a gene: 7. The CDR3 spells CASSPTGTVNIQYF. CDR3 nucleotides: TGTGCCAGCAGCCCCACCGGGACAGTAAACATTCAGTACTTC.

This clonotype was recorded many times. The CDR3 nucleotides are TGTGCCAGCAGCCAAGCGGGTTACGGAAACACCATATATTTT. Translation gives CASSQAGYGNTIYF. J is TRBJ1-3 and V is TRBV3-1; D is uncertain. CDR3 size: 14 residues. Germline V gives CDR1 LGHDT, CDR2 YNNKEL (reference sequence). Trimming cost V 1 base and J 4 bases, with 8 bases left between them.

This clonotype was observed a few times. The chain links TRBV5-1 to TRBJ2-1; perhaps D is TRBD1 or TRBD2 (6 bases each). V lost 0 bases and J lost 4, with 11 bases in between. Germline loops: CDR1 SGHRS, CDR2 YFSETQ. The CDR3 consists of 15 residues. The CDR3 here is CASSLGGAKYNEQFF. The CDR3 DNA follows: TGCGCCAGCAGCTTGGGGGGGGCCAAGTACAATGAGCAGTTCTTC.

A few counts support this clonotype. This sequence joins TRBV20-1 and TRBJ1-2, with D uncertain. Germline lookup yields CDR1 DFQATT and CDR2 SNEGSKA (reference sequence). Trimming left V 6 bases short and J 4 bases short, with 9 bases between. The CDR3 consists of 11 residues. For the CDR3, the DNA is TGCAGTGCGCCGAAGCTCTATGGCTACACCTTC. Translated, it gives CSAPKLYGYTF.

The chain is built from TRBV24-1 and TRBJ2-3, with TRBD2 matching 15 bases. Germline V lookup: CDR1 KGHDR, CDR2 SFDVKD. J gave up 1 base and V 2 bases, and 6 bases lay outside the gene matches. CDR3 length: 19 amino acids. The CDR3 DNA reads TGTGCCACCAGTGATTCCGGACTAGCGGGGGGGCCTGGCACAGATACGCAGTATTTT. As protein: CATSDSGLAGGPGTDTQYF.

The J gene is TRBJ2-7, the V gene TRBV15, with 7 nucleotides matching TRBD2. Per germline, CDR1 LNHNV and CDR2 YYDKDF (reference sequence). This CDR3 spans 15 amino acids. V dropped 1 base and J dropped 2; count of bases not matched to a gene: 5. CDR3 protein: CATSRGGGEAYEQYF. The CDR3 region has the DNA TGTGCCACCAGCAGAGGTGGGGGGGAAGCCTACGAGCAGTACTTC.

This clonotype was counted many times. The CDR3 sequence: CASSILAGQETQYF. CDR3 nucleotides: TGTGCCAGCAGCATACTAGCGGGGCAAGAGACCCAGTACTTC. This sequence joins TRBV7-2 and TRBJ2-5, with 10 bases aligning to TRBD2. Looked up from germline, CDR1 is SGHTA and CDR2 is FQGNSA. The CDR3 extends over 14 amino acids. The junction had 2 bases not matched to a gene; V was cut back by 5 bases and J by 2 bases. The complete variable domain, with remaining parts taken from reference TRBV7-2 and TRBJ2-5, reads GAGVSQSPSNKVTEKGKDVELRCDPISGHTALYWYRQSLGQGLEFLIYFQGNSAPDKSGLPSDRFSAERTGGSVSTLTIQRTQQEDSAVYLCASSILAGQETQYFGPGTRLLVL.

In this sample, this clonotype turned up a few times. The V and J genes are TRBV19 and TRBJ1-2; D is possibly TRBD1 (5 bases). V lost 7 bases and J lost 4, with 16 bases in between. CDR3 length: 14 amino acids. Germline CDR1 LNHDA, CDR2 SQIVND (reference sequence). This chain's CDR3 is CASTDTQGGYGYTF. The CDR3 nucleotides are TGTGCCAGTACTGATACCCAGGGAGGCTATGGCTACACCTTC.

There are many counts of this clonotype. The chain joins TRBV7-9 to TRBJ1-1; TRBD1 aligns across 7 bases. Germline V gene data show CDR1 as SEHNR and CDR2 as FQNEAQ (reference sequence). The CDR3 totals 12 residues. The J segment lost 8 bases and the V segment lost 5 bases, leaving 5 bases of the junction unmatched. The CDR3 DNA sequence: TGTGCCAGCAGCGGAGGGGGCTTGGAAGCTTTCTTT. Translating it yields CASSGGGLEAFF.

This clonotype was detected a few times. The V and J genes are TRBV9 and TRBJ2-2, with TRBD2 matching over 11 bases. The germline V gene encodes CDR1 SGDLS and CDR2 YYNGEE. The CDR3 covers 15 residues. J was trimmed by 4 bases and V by 5 bases; bases with no gene match: 4. The CDR3 DNA reads as TGTGCCAGCAGAAACCTAGCGGGGGGCACCGGGGAGCTGTTTTTT. This encodes CASRNLAGGTGELFF.

This clonotype appeared a few times. The gene calls are TRBV6-1 and TRBJ2-5; D is ambiguous. Germline V lookup: CDR1 MNHNS, CDR2 SASEGT. V lost 10 bases, J lost 5 bases, and 23 bases lay in between. This CDR3 is built from 15 residues. CDR3 DNA: TGTGCCACCCCTTCGATAGAGGTCGTAATGGAGACCCAGTACTTC. This gives the protein CATPSIEVVMETQYF.

This clonotype was counted many times. For the CDR3, the DNA is TGTGCCAGCAGCTATGAGACAGGGGAAAATCAGCCCCAGCATTTT. Translated: CASSYETGENQPQHF. V gene TRBV5-5 combines with J gene TRBJ1-5, with 8 bases matching TRBD1. From germline, CDR1 is SGHKS and CDR2 YYEKEE (reference sequence). After removal of 3 bases from V and 4 bases from J, the junction contained 6 bases not matched to a gene. The CDR3 has 15 residues.

There are many counts of this clonotype. This rearrangement joins TRBV12-3 or TRBV12-4 to TRBJ2-3; D may correspond to TRBD1 or TRBD2 (6 bases each). Deletions cut 0 bases from V and 4 bases from J, with 8 bases between. CDR3 length equals 14 residues. The CDR3 DNA is TGTGCCAGCAGTTTAGCGGGGGGCGCAGATACGCAGTATTTT. Translated, it gives CASSLAGGADTQYF.

The CDR3, as DNA: TGTGCCAGCAGTACTCACCGGACAGGACCCTACAATGAGCAGTTCTTC. Translating gives CASSTHRTGPYNEQFF. The chain couples TRBV6-5 to TRBJ2-1, with 7 nucleotides matching TRBD1. The ends lost 5 bases at V and 2 bases at J; junction bases unmatched: 9. The CDR3 contains 16 residues. CDR1 and CDR2 from the germline V gene are MNHEY and SVGAGI.

This clonotype was seen ten or more times. The gene calls are TRBV29-1 and TRBJ2-7, with 8 bases matching TRBD1. The CDR3 consists of 13 residues. The V gene's germline CDR1 is SQVTM and CDR2 ANQGSEA. With V trimmed by 6 bases and J by 5 bases, 9 bases remained unmatched. This chain's CDR3 is CSVGTGTTHEQYF. In DNA form, the CDR3 reads TGCAGCGTCGGGACAGGTACAACCCACGAGCAGTACTTC.

There are a few counts of this clonotype. The CDR3 loop reads CASSQDSFLGLRTQETQYF. CDR3 nucleotide sequence: TGTGCCAGCAGCCAAGATTCATTCCTCGGACTGCGGACCCAAGAGACCCAGTACTTC. V usage is TRBV4-2 and J usage is TRBJ2-5, with D tentatively TRBD2 (5 bases). The CDR3 loop spans 19 amino acids. CDR1 and CDR2 from the germline V gene are LGHNA and YNFKEQ. V dropped 0 bases and J dropped 1 base, with 21 bases sitting between them.

In its sample, this clonotype was seen many times. This chain joins TRBV5-1 and TRBJ2-3, with 10 positions matching TRBD2. The junction had 4 bases not matched to a gene; V was cut back by 3 bases and J by 6 bases. The germline CDR1 and CDR2 sequences are SGHRS and YFSETQ. This CDR3 contains 14 residues. The CDR3 bases are TGCGCCAGCAGCTCACTAGCGGGGATCGATACGCAGTATTTT. It yields the protein CASSSLAGIDTQYF.

This clonotype was counted at least ten times. CDR3 sequence: CASTKKQGRDTGELFF. CDR3 nucleotides: TGTGCCAGCACCAAGAAACAGGGGCGAGACACCGGGGAGCTGTTTTTT. The chain recombines TRBV5-5 with TRBJ2-2; 7 bases fit TRBD1. Looked up from germline, CDR1 is SGHKS and CDR2 is YYEKEE (reference sequence). The CDR3 has 16 amino acids. Trimming took 6 bases from V and 3 from J; bases not matched to a gene: 11. The whole variable domain, filled in from reference TRBV5-5 and TRBJ2-2, reads DAGVTQSPTHLIKTRGQQVTLRCSPISGHKSVSWYQQVLGQGPQFIFQYYEKEERGRGNFPDRFSARQFPNYSSELNVNALLLGDSALYLCASTKKQGRDTGELFFGEGSRLTVL.

This clonotype was observed many times. The rearrangement links TRBV5-1 to TRBJ2-6; D gene ambiguous. The CDR3 totals 15 residues. Germline V gene lookup returns CDR1 SGHRS and CDR2 YFSETQ. Between the trimmed V and J ends, which lost 4 bases and 2 bases, there was a span of 10 bases. CDR3 protein: CASSPLVTGANVLTF. The CDR3 nucleotides are TGCGCCAGCAGCCCTCTTGTGACTGGGGCCAACGTCCTGACTTTC. Combining the CDR3 with reference TRBV5-1 and TRBJ2-6 gives the whole variable domain KAGVTQTPRYLIKTRGQQVTLSCSPISGHRSVSWYQQTPGQGLQFLFEYFSETQRNKGNFPGRFSGRQFSNSRSEMNVSTLELGDSALYLCASSPLVTGANVLTFGAGSRLTVL.